These 15 T cell receptor beta chains share one sample of origin, sequenced in a study of T cell repertoires in ileal Crohn's disease. The protocol was immunoSEQ multiplex PCR, while the TCRdb copy is restricted to in-frame clones and leaves out a portion. In the table there are approximately 7,300 clones, around four fifths of which are singletons. Time point denoted: proximal margin of the surgical specimen (macroscopically non-inflamed). Sequenced input: ileal tissue. These TCRs come from an adult with Crohn's disease.

V gene TRBV5-4 combines with J gene TRBJ2-1; D call uncertain. The germline V gene encodes CDR1 SGHNT and CDR2 YYREEE (reference sequence). This CDR3 region has 16 residues. V was shortened by 0 bases and J by 2 bases, with 12 bases between the two germline ends. The DNA of the CDR3 is TGTGCCAGCAGCTTGGAAGGCCTTGGAGCCTACAATGAGCAGTTCTTC. As protein: CASSLEGLGAYNEQFF.

The chain recombines TRBV10-2 with TRBJ2-5, with 8 nucleotides matching TRBD1. V shed 7 bases and J 0 bases; nucleotides not matched to a gene: 1. Looked up from germline, CDR1 is WSHSY and CDR2 is SAAADI. The CDR3 runs 13 residues. Written as DNA, the CDR3 is TGCGCCAGCACAGGGGGCTACCAAGAGACCCAGTACTTC. Protein: CASTGGYQETQYF.

The rearrangement joins TRBV6-5 to TRBJ1-5; D unresolved. The germline CDR1 and CDR2 sequences are MNHEY and SVGAGI. Trimming shortened V by 7 bases and J by 0 bases, and 13 bases separated the two germline ends. The CDR3 is made up of 15 amino acids. Here the CDR3 reads CASKFQRSSNQPQHF. CDR3 DNA sequence: TGTGCCAGCAAATTTCAGCGGTCTAGCAATCAGCCCCAGCATTTT.

The chain employs TRBV6-1 and TRBJ1-2; 7 bases align to TRBD1. The J segment lost 6 bases and the V segment lost 3 bases, leaving 10 bases of the junction unmatched. CDR3 length: 15 residues. Germline V gene sequence: CDR1 MNHNS, CDR2 SASEGT. The CDR3 nucleotides read TGTGCCAGCAGTGAGTGGGGGCCCCAGGGGGATGGCTACACCTTC. Its protein is CASSEWGPQGDGYTF.

The V gene is TRBV29-1, the J gene TRBJ2-7; perhaps TRBD1 as D (6 bases). CDR3 size: 16 residues. V was pared by 5 bases and J by 0 bases, with 20 bases between. Germline CDR1 is SQVTM and CDR2 is ANQGSEA. The CDR3 reads CSVFTITGSSSYEQYF. As DNA, the CDR3 is TGCAGCGTTTTTACCATCACAGGGTCTTCCTCCTACGAGCAGTACTTC.

The rearrangement joins TRBV6-5 to TRBJ1-4; possible D gene TRBD1, 6 bases. The CDR3 runs 14 residues. CDR1 is MNHEY, CDR2 SVGAGI, per germline. V lost 5 bases to trimming and J lost 5 bases, with 12 bases between them. CDR3 in amino acids: CASSEGGDNEKLFF. CDR3 DNA: TGTGCCAGCAGTGAAGGGGGGGACAATGAAAAACTGTTTTTT.

The genes are TRBV6-5 and TRBJ1-2; D unclear. This CDR3 has 13 residues. Germline values: CDR1 MNHEY, CDR2 SVGAGI. Between the trimmed V and J ends, which lost 5 bases and 2 bases, there was a span of 9 bases. The CDR3 loop is CASSPTTNYGYTF. The CDR3 nucleotides are TGTGCCAGCAGTCCGACAACAAACTATGGCTACACCTTC.

The table lists this clone with a few counts. The chain has TRBV7-8 and TRBJ2-7, with D hard to call. Germline-derived CDR1 and CDR2 are SGHVS and FQNEAQ. The length of the CDR3 is 12 residues. V gave up 1 base and J gave up 4 bases, with 5 bases separating them. CDR3: CASSLEDYEQYF. The CDR3 DNA reads TGTGCCAGCAGCTTAGAAGATTACGAGCAGTACTTC.

This clone has just a few counts. The chain is built from TRBV6-6 and TRBJ1-1; possible D gene TRBD1, 6 bases. Germline V lookup: CDR1 MNHNY, CDR2 SVGAGI (reference sequence). The CDR3 sequence is 14 residues long. Trimming left V 6 bases short and J 3 bases short, with 14 bases between. The CDR3 coding sequence is TGTGCCAGCAGCGGCAAGGGGGGGGACACTGAAGCTTTCTTT. It specifies CASSGKGGDTEAFF.

In its sample, this clone is medium-sized. The chain has TRBV4-1 and TRBJ2-7, with TRBD2 as a possible D gene (5 bases). The CDR3 covers 15 residues. In germline, CDR1 is MGHRA, CDR2 YSYEKL. V gave up 2 bases and J gave up 3 bases, with 14 bases separating them. The CDR3, as DNA: TGCGCCAGCAGCCAATCCACTAGTAGGATCTACGAGCAGTACTTC. It codes for CASSQSTSRIYEQYF.

The chain recombines TRBV28 with TRBJ2-3; a weak D match, TRBD2 (5 bases). The germline V gene has CDR1 MDHEN and CDR2 SYDVKM. This CDR3 has 14 amino acids. Between the trimmed V and J ends, which lost 7 bases and 2 bases, there was a span of 13 bases. CDR3 in DNA: TGTGCCAGCACCGGGATCCGGTTCACAGATACGCAGTATTTT. Protein product: CASTGIRFTDTQYF.

V and J are TRBV6-5 and TRBJ1-6, with D tentatively TRBD1 (6 bases). The CDR3 extends over 13 amino acids. V lost 9 bases, J lost 11 bases, and 17 bases lay in between. Looked up from germline, CDR1 is MNHEY and CDR2 is SVGAGI. CDR3 sequence: CASRSQGMTPLHF. As DNA, the CDR3 is TGTGCCAGTAGGAGTCAGGGGATGACACCCCTCCACTTT.

V and J are TRBV18 and TRBJ2-1; a possible D gene is TRBD1 (5 bases). The germline V gene has CDR1 KGHSH and CDR2 LQKENI. CDR3 length: 15 amino acids. V was trimmed by 3 bases and J by 6 bases, leaving 15 bases between them. Here the CDR3 DNA reads TGTGCCAGCTCACCGAACCGAGGTCAGGGCAATGAGCAGTTCTTC. Translated: CASSPNRGQGNEQFF.

The V call is TRBV7-3, the J call TRBJ1-3, with D hard to call. This CDR3 is 14 amino acids long. Germline CDR1 and CDR2: SGHTA and FQGTGA. The V end was cut by 3 bases, the J end by 0 bases, with 6 bases between. The CDR3 DNA reads TGTGCCAGCAGCTTTACGGTCTCTGGAAACACCATATATTTT. Its translation is CASSFTVSGNTIYF.

The rearrangement links TRBV27 to TRBJ2-4, with TRBD1 as a possible D gene (6 bases). The CDR3 has 17 residues. Germline V gene lookup returns CDR1 MNHEY and CDR2 SMNVEV (reference sequence). V lost 5 bases and J 1 base, leaving 18 bases between the germline ends. CDR3 coding DNA: TGTGCCAGCAGTACCCCAGCAGCAGGGGTGGCCAAAAACATTCAGTACTTC. The encoded protein is CASSTPAAGVAKNIQYF.